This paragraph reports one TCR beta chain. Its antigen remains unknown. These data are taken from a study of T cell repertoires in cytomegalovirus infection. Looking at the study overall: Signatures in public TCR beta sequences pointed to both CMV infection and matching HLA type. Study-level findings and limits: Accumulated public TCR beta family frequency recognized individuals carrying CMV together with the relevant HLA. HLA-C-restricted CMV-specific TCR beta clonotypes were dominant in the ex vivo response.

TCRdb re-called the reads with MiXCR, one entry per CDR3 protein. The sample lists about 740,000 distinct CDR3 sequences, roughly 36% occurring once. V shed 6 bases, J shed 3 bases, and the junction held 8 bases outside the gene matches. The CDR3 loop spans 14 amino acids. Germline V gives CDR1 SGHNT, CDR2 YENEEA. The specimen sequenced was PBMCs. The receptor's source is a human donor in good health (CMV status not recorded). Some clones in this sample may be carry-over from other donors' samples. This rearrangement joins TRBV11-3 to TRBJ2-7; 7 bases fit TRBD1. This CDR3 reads CASSEGQINYEQYF. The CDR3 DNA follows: TGTGCCAGCAGTGAGGGACAGATCAACTACGAGCAGTACTTC.